One T cell receptor beta chain is described in this entry. This specimen belongs to a study of blood T cells in healthy people across ages. Then a second PCR, running roughly 6 to 12 cycles, was carried out with a sample-barcoded 5' primer and a J-beta primer mix. TCRdb reprocessed the 5' RACE reads with MiXCR, giving one entry per CDR3 protein. The data hold 780,000 or so distinct CDR3 sequences, with 53% observed a single time. The specimen was blood. This sequence was found in a man at least 80 years old in good health.

CDR3: CASSALRGLNTEAFF. The CDR3 DNA reads TGTGCCAGCAGTGCTCTCAGGGGGCTCAACACTGAAGCTTTCTTT. The V and J genes are TRBV6-1 and TRBJ1-1; 8 bases are a match to TRBD1. This CDR3 spans 15 amino acids. The V gene end was trimmed by 4 bases and the J gene end by 2 bases; junction bases not matched to a gene: 6. Germline V gene sequence: CDR1 MNHNS, CDR2 SASEGT.